The clone carrying this T cell receptor beta chain was counted only a few times. Its antigen is unknown. 13 Jbeta primers and 60 Vbeta primers were used for the PCR. Measured with immunoSEQ multiplex PCR; TCRdb has only the in-frame clones, and not every one. The sample shows tens of thousands of clones, around 75% of them seen only once. The sample comes from a study of cytomegalovirus exposure and HLA in healthy donors. Whole-study results and caveats: TCR association rates varied by HLA locus in a later analysis, with DRB1 highest and HLA-C lowest.

This CDR3 comprises 13 residues. Germline loops: CDR1 MNHNY, CDR2 SVGAGI (reference sequence). Trimming removed 10 bases at V and 9 bases at J, with 22 bases between. The chain links TRBV6-6 to TRBJ2-7; perhaps TRBD1 as D (5 bases). The receptor's source is a woman between 35 and 50 years old in good health and CMV-seropositive. The source material was PBMCs. The CDR3 region is CATWKGRASGQYF. CDR3 coding DNA: TGTGCCACCTGGAAGGGCAGGGCCTCGGGGCAGTACTTC.